One and the same sample provided the 13 T cell receptor beta chains below, sequenced in a study of shared clonotypes between healthy human individuals. Naive CD8 cells, CD45RO-negative and positively selected for CCR7, excluded terminally differentiated effector memory CD45RA+ cells. Sequencing was performed with immunoSEQ multiplex PCR; in TCRdb, only in-frame clones are kept and a portion is missing. The sample includes about 2.1 million clones, just over 90% of them seen just once. The sample taken for sequencing was naive CD8+ T cells from PBMCs. Receptors were obtained from a man younger than 35 in good health. Some clones in this sample may be carry-over from other donors' samples.

The V and J genes are TRBV9 and TRBJ2-7; TRBD2 matches at 9 bases. Trimming at V came to 0 bases and at J to 5 bases, leaving 6 bases not matched to a gene. This CDR3 contains 15 residues. The germline V gene encodes CDR1 SGDLS and CDR2 YYNGEE. The CDR3 sequence is CASSVATSGQDEQYF. The CDR3 DNA sequence: TGTGCCAGCAGCGTAGCGACTAGCGGACAAGACGAGCAGTACTTC.

This chain uses TRBV2 with TRBJ2-7, with 8 nucleotides matching TRBD1. Trimming took 4 bases from V and 5 from J; bases not matched to a gene: 4. The CDR3 loop spans 13 amino acids. CDR1 and CDR2 from the germline V gene are SNHLY and FYNNEI. The CDR3 nucleotides are TGTGCCAGCAGTGGGCGGACAGGGAACGAGCAGTACTTC. This sequence encodes CASSGRTGNEQYF.

This clone occurred once. The chain is built from TRBV7-6 and TRBJ2-7; no clear D. Germline loops: CDR1 SGHVS, CDR2 FNYEAQ. CDR3 length: 14 residues. The V end was cut by 4 bases, the J end by 4 bases, with 14 bases between. The CDR3 nucleotides are TGTGCCAGCAGCTCGGACGGGTATTTGTACGAGCAGTACTTC. Translating it yields CASSSDGYLYEQYF.

V gene TRBV7-3 combines with J gene TRBJ2-1; D is ambiguous. Germline V gene lookup returns CDR1 SGHTA and CDR2 FQGTGA. The CDR3 is 11 residues long. Trimming removed 5 bases from V and 4 bases from J, with 3 bases in between. The CDR3 is CASSDYNEQFF. CDR3 coding DNA: TGTGCCAGCAGCGATTACAATGAGCAGTTCTTC. The complete variable domain, with remaining parts taken from reference TRBV7-3 and TRBJ2-1, reads GAGVSQTPSNKVTEKGKYVELRCDPISGHTALYWYRQSLGQGPEFLIYFQGTGAADDSGLPNDRFFAVRPEGSVSTLKIQRTERGDSAVYLCASSDYNEQFFGPGTRLTVL.

As DNA, the CDR3 is TGTGCCAGCAGCTGGGCCCCGGGACTAGTCGAGAATGAGCAGTTCTTC. Amino acid sequence: CASSWAPGLVENEQFF. The rearrangement uses TRBV13 and TRBJ2-1; 8 bases match TRBD2. The trim removed 4 bases at V and 7 bases at J, leaving 12 bases unmatched. Germline CDR1 PRHDT, CDR2 FYEKMQ (reference sequence). This CDR3 has 16 amino acids.

The chain uses TRBV27 and TRBJ2-1; D perhaps matches TRBD2 (5 bases). The CDR3 consists of 13 residues. From germline, CDR1 is MNHEY and CDR2 SMNVEV (reference sequence). V was shortened by 6 bases and J by 8 bases, with 14 bases between the two germline ends. For the CDR3, the DNA is TGTGCCAGCAGCTGGCGGGCGGGCGATGAGCAGTTCTTC. It yields the protein CASSWRAGDEQFF.

This chain connects TRBV19 to TRBJ1-1; a weak D match, TRBD1 (5 bases). Per the germline V gene, CDR1 is LNHDA and CDR2 is SQIVND (reference sequence). This CDR3 has 13 amino acids. V lost 8 bases and J lost 2, with 12 bases in between. CDR3 sequence reads: CASGLGRNTEAFF. In nucleotides, the CDR3 is TGTGCCAGTGGGCTGGGACGAAACACTGAAGCTTTCTTT.

The genes are TRBV20-1 and TRBJ1-1; possible D gene TRBD1, 6 bases. The CDR3 covers 11 residues. Germline CDR1 reads DFQATT; CDR2 reads SNEGSKA (reference sequence). CDR3 in amino acids: CRGGGDTEAFF. The CDR3 nucleotides are TGCAGAGGAGGGGGTGACACTGAAGCTTTCTTT.

The V and J genes are TRBV7-9 and TRBJ2-7; 9 nucleotides align to TRBD2. Germline CDR1 SEHNR, CDR2 FQNEAQ (reference sequence). After removal of 4 bases from V and 3 bases from J, the junction contained 7 bases not matched to a gene. This CDR3 spans 15 amino acids. As DNA, the CDR3 is TGTGCCAGCAGCTACGTACTAGCGGGCCACTACGAGCAGTACTTC. It yields the protein CASSYVLAGHYEQYF. The whole variable domain, filled in from reference TRBV7-9 and TRBJ2-7, reads DTGVSQNPRHKITKRGQNVTFRCDPISEHNRLYWYRQTLGQGPEFLTYFQNEAQLEKSRLLSDRFSAERPKGSFSTLEIQRTEQGDSAMYLCASSYVLAGHYEQYFGPGTRLTVT.

The chain employs TRBV27 and TRBJ2-2; 11 positions agree with TRBD1. Unmatched junction bases numbered 3, after V lost 6 bases and J lost 6 bases. This CDR3 contains 14 residues. The germline V gene has CDR1 MNHEY and CDR2 SMNVEV (reference sequence). This CDR3 is CASRSGQGAGELFF. As DNA, the CDR3 is TGTGCCAGCAGATCGGGACAGGGGGCCGGGGAGCTGTTTTTT.

The V call is TRBV4-3, the J call TRBJ2-7; possible D gene TRBD2, 6 bases. Trimming took off 1 base at V and 0 bases at J, with 10 bases between the two ends. There are 15 residues in the CDR3. From germline, CDR1 is LGHNA and CDR2 YSLEER. The DNA for the CDR3 is TGCGCCAGCAGCCAAGGAAAGCGGGCCTCCTACGAGCAGTACTTC. Protein product: CASSQGKRASYEQYF.

The J gene is TRBJ2-5, the V gene TRBV13; possible D gene TRBD2, 6 bases. Germline V gene sequence: CDR1 PRHDT, CDR2 FYEKMQ (reference sequence). The CDR3 is 14 residues long. V lost 7 bases and J lost 3, with 15 bases in between. The CDR3 DNA follows: TGTGCCAGCACCATCGGTGGCGGGAAAGAGACCCAGTACTTC. Translating it yields CASTIGGGKETQYF.

The genes are TRBV27 and TRBJ2-5; D possibly corresponds to TRBD1 (5 bases). Trimming took off 6 bases at V and 0 bases at J, with 14 bases between the two ends. Germline-derived CDR1 and CDR2 are MNHEY and SMNVEV (reference sequence). There are 15 residues in the CDR3. The CDR3 bases are TGTGCCAGCAGACCCGTTTGGGGCGACCAAGAGACCCAGTACTTC. It yields the protein CASRPVWGDQETQYF.